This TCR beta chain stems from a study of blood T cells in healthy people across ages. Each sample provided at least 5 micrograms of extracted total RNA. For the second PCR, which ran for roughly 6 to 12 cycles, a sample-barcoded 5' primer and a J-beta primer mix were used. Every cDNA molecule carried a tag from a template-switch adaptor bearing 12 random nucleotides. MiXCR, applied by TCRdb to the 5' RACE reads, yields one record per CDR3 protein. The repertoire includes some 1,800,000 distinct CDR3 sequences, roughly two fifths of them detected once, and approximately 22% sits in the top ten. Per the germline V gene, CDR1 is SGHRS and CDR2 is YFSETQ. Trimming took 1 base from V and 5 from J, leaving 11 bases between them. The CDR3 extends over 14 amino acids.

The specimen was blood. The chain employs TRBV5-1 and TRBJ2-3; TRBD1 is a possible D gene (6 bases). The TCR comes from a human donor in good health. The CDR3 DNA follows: TGCGCCAGCAGCTTGCCCCAGGGGCGAGATACGCAGTATTTT. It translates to CASSLPQGRDTQYF.